Presented here are 23 T cell receptor beta chains from one specimen sequenced in a study of shared clonotypes between healthy human individuals. Only in-frame clones appear in the TCRdb table, and some are missing; sequencing was by immunoSEQ multiplex PCR. The sample carries more than 1.2 million clones, just under 99% recorded once. Input material: naive CD4+ T cells sorted from blood. Subset of the sample: CD45RA+ positively selected. The receptors shown here come from a man aged 25-45 years in good health.

V gene TRBV11-2 combines with J gene TRBJ1-1; TRBD1 agrees at 7 bases. With V trimmed by 5 bases and J by 1 base, 7 bases remained unmatched. The CDR3 extends over 15 amino acids. From germline, CDR1 is SGHAT and CDR2 FQNNGV. In DNA form, the CDR3 reads TGTGCCAGCAGCCCGATGAGACAGGGGAACACTGAAGCTTTCTTT. Its protein is CASSPMRQGNTEAFF. Based on the CDR3 plus reference TRBV11-2 and TRBJ1-1, the full variable domain is EAGVAQSPRYKIIEKRQSVAFWCNPISGHATLYWYQQILGQGPKLLIQFQNNGVVDDSQLPKDRFSAERLKGVDSTLKIQPAKLEDSAVYLCASSPMRQGNTEAFFGQGTRLTVV.

This clone was recorded only once. This chain uses TRBV29-1 with TRBJ2-3; TRBD2 is a possible D gene (6 bases). Per the germline V gene, CDR1 is SQVTM and CDR2 is ANQGSEA. This CDR3 contains 15 residues. The V end was cut by 7 bases, the J end by 0 bases, with 17 bases between. CDR3 residues: CSAIRVGGSTDTQYF. CDR3 nucleotides: TGCAGCGCCATCCGAGTGGGAGGAAGCACAGATACGCAGTATTTT.

In its sample, this clone was seen once. This chain connects TRBV7-3 to TRBJ2-1; tentatively, D is TRBD1 or TRBD2 (5 bases each). CDR1 is SGHTA and CDR2 is FQGTGA in the germline V gene. This CDR3 has 14 residues. The V end was cut by 2 bases, the J end by 7 bases, with 12 bases between. CDR3 sequence reads: CASSLGGTQNEQFF. CDR3 coding DNA: TGTGCCAGCAGCTTAGGGGGAACTCAGAATGAGCAGTTCTTC.

This chain uses TRBV5-4 with TRBJ2-7; no reliable D call. CDR1 and CDR2 from the germline V gene are SGHNT and YYREEE (reference sequence). Trimming removed 4 bases at V and 6 bases at J, with 11 bases between. The CDR3 contains 12 residues. In DNA form, the CDR3 reads TGTGCCAGCAGCCAACCTTATACCGAGCAGTACTTC. As protein: CASSQPYTEQYF.

The rearrangement uses TRBV15 and TRBJ1-5; D perhaps matches TRBD1 (5 bases). This CDR3 is built from 19 residues. V lost 1 base and J 0 bases, leaving 19 bases between the germline ends. Germline CDR1 reads LNHNV; CDR2 reads YYDKDF (reference sequence). The CDR3 reads CATSRGKGPDTYSNQPQHF. CDR3 in DNA: TGTGCCACCAGCAGAGGCAAGGGACCCGATACTTATAGCAATCAGCCCCAGCATTTT.

The rearrangement joins TRBV6-1 to TRBJ2-1; 8 nucleotides agree with TRBD2. CDR1 is MNHNS, CDR2 SASEGT, per germline. This CDR3 region has 15 residues. Unmatched junction bases numbered 5, after V lost 1 base and J lost 6 bases. Written as DNA, the CDR3 is TGTGCCAGCAGTGAAGTAGTAGCGGGGAGCAATGAGCAGTTCTTC. Translation gives CASSEVVAGSNEQFF.

This clone is a singleton in its sample. The CDR3 nucleotides are TGTGCCAGCTCAGCTGGGACACTAGGAAATCAGCCCCAGCATTTT. Translating it yields CASSAGTLGNQPQHF. The V gene is TRBV18, the J gene TRBJ1-5, with a weak D call TRBD1 (6 bases). The CDR3 runs 15 residues. Germline assignment: CDR1 KGHSH and CDR2 LQKENI. Trimming pared 5 bases from V and 4 bases from J, leaving 15 bases between.

This clone was seen only once. The genes are TRBV7-9 and TRBJ1-4; 7 bases match TRBD1. V shed 2 bases, J shed 8 bases, and the junction held 5 bases outside the gene matches. The CDR3 loop spans 14 amino acids. Germline V CDR1 and CDR2: SEHNR, FQNEAQ (reference sequence). CDR3 in DNA: TGTGCCAGCAGCTTAAGACAGGGAAAAGAAAAACTGTTTTTT. Translated, it gives CASSLRQGKEKLFF.

This chain connects TRBV19 to TRBJ2-1, with 7 bases matching TRBD2. Looked up from germline, CDR1 is LNHDA and CDR2 is SQIVND (reference sequence). The CDR3 extends over 13 amino acids. The V segment lost 3 bases and the J segment 8 bases; nucleotides outside the gene matches: 4. CDR3 sequence reads: CASSIGRFHEQFF. CDR3 nucleotide sequence: TGTGCCAGTAGTATCGGGAGGTTCCATGAGCAGTTCTTC.

This clone was recorded once. This chain connects TRBV7-2 to TRBJ2-6; D ambiguous. Trimming cost V 1 base and J 0 bases, with 10 bases left between them. Per the germline V gene, CDR1 is SGHTA and CDR2 is FQGNSA. The CDR3 totals 17 residues. The CDR3 loop is CASSLEVPTSGANVLTF. The CDR3 DNA is TGTGCCAGCAGCTTAGAAGTACCAACCTCTGGGGCCAACGTCCTGACTTTC. Full variable domain (outside the CDR3, taken from reference TRBV7-2 and TRBJ2-6): GAGVSQSPSNKVTEKGKDVELRCDPISGHTALYWYRQSLGQGLEFLIYFQGNSAPDKSGLPSDRFSAERTGGSVSTLTIQRTQQEDSAVYLCASSLEVPTSGANVLTFGAGSRLTVL.

V is TRBV7-2 and J is TRBJ2-7, with D unclear. V was clipped by 8 bases and J by 0 bases, with 11 bases between them. Germline CDR1 reads SGHTA; CDR2 reads FQGNSA. The CDR3 sequence is 13 residues long. The CDR3 region is CASAPLSSYEQYF. CDR3 nucleotide sequence: TGTGCCAGCGCCCCATTGAGCTCCTACGAGCAGTACTTC. The entire variable domain, with the rest obtained from reference TRBV7-2 and TRBJ2-7, is as follows: GAGVSQSPSNKVTEKGKDVELRCDPISGHTALYWYRQSLGQGLEFLIYFQGNSAPDKSGLPSDRFSAERTGGSVSTLTIQRTQQEDSAVYLCASAPLSSYEQYFGPGTRLTVT.

The chain links TRBV7-2 to TRBJ2-3; 9 nucleotides line up with TRBD1. CDR3 length equals 14 residues. Germline V gene sequence: CDR1 SGHTA, CDR2 FQGNSA. J lost 3 bases, V lost 8 bases, and 6 bases had no gene match. DNA for the CDR3: TGTGCCAGCGCCGACAGGGGGGGTACAGATACGCAGTATTTT. Protein sequence: CASADRGGTDTQYF.

This clone was seen once. The V gene is TRBV14, the J gene TRBJ2-7, with 8 bases fitting TRBD2. The CDR3 sequence is 15 residues long. Per the germline V gene, CDR1 is SGHDN and CDR2 is FVKESK. V lost 2 bases to trimming and J lost 1 base; unmatched junction nucleotides: 4. CDR3 loop: CASSQLAGRSYEQYF. Here the CDR3 DNA reads TGTGCCAGCAGCCAATTAGCGGGACGGTCCTACGAGCAGTACTTC.

The chain carries TRBV5-1 and TRBJ2-1; the match to TRBD2 covers 12 bases. CDR3 length: 16 amino acids. Germline loops: CDR1 SGHRS, CDR2 YFSETQ. The ends lost 3 bases at V and 7 bases at J; junction bases unmatched: 8. CDR3: CASSSRQTSGSNEQFF. DNA for the CDR3: TGCGCCAGCAGCTCCCGTCAGACTAGCGGGAGTAATGAGCAGTTCTTC.

With respect to this clone: This sample also contains other DNA sequences that code for the same CDR3. The chain joins TRBV5-1 to TRBJ2-5; a possible D gene is TRBD1 (5 bases). CDR3 length: 13 amino acids. V dropped 0 bases and J dropped 4 bases, with 7 bases sitting between them. CDR1 and CDR2 (germline): SGHRS, YFSETQ. The CDR3 DNA is TGCGCCAGCAGCTTGGGCCAGGGAGAGACCCAGTACTTC. This sequence encodes CASSLGQGETQYF.

The rearrangement uses TRBV14 and TRBJ2-1; no firm D call. The CDR3 has 13 residues. CDR1 and CDR2 (germline): SGHDN, FVKESK. The germline V and J ends were trimmed by 0 bases and 5 bases, with 5 bases remaining between them. The CDR3 coding sequence is TGTGCCAGCAGCCAAGAGCTGAACAATGAGCAGTTCTTC. This gives the protein CASSQELNNEQFF.

This rearrangement joins TRBV18 to TRBJ2-1, with TRBD1 matching 7 bases. The length of the CDR3 is 15 residues. In germline, CDR1 is KGHSH, CDR2 LQKENI. V was pared by 8 bases and J by 4 bases, with 11 bases of the junction left unmatched. This CDR3 reads CASTSMTGPYNEQFF. The CDR3 DNA is TGTGCCAGCACATCAATGACAGGGCCTTACAATGAGCAGTTCTTC.

V gene TRBV11-2 combines with J gene TRBJ2-7; 9 nucleotides agree with TRBD2. V gave up 1 base and J gave up 5 bases; unmatched junction bases: 9. Germline CDR1 is SGHAT and CDR2 is FQNNGV. This CDR3 contains 16 residues. The CDR3 loop reads CASSLVGGTSTDEQYF. In DNA, the CDR3 is TGTGCCAGCAGCTTAGTCGGCGGGACTAGCACCGACGAGCAGTACTTC.

The V call is TRBV9, the J call TRBJ2-5; no definite D call. Germline V lookup: CDR1 SGDLS, CDR2 YYNGEE. Trimming left V 5 bases short and J 4 bases short, with 12 bases between. This CDR3 has 13 residues. For the CDR3, the DNA is TGTGCCAGCAGTAAGCATGGCCCAGAGACCCAGTACTTC. This translates into CASSKHGPETQYF.

Written as DNA, the CDR3 is TGCGCCAGCAGCCGGACTAGCGGACCCTACAATGAGCAGTTCTTC. It translates to CASSRTSGPYNEQFF. This chain joins TRBV4-3 and TRBJ2-1; 10 nucleotides match TRBD2. J gave up 2 bases and V 4 bases, and 2 bases lay outside the gene matches. The CDR3 loop spans 15 amino acids. Per the germline V gene, CDR1 is LGHNA and CDR2 is YSLEER.

The rearrangement joins TRBV2 to TRBJ2-7, with D perhaps TRBD1 or TRBD2 (5 bases each). Trimming stripped 8 bases from V and 0 bases from J, with 14 bases between. The CDR3 runs to 14 residues. Looked up from germline, CDR1 is SNHLY and CDR2 is FYNNEI. CDR3 in DNA: TGTGCCAGCGAGTACAGGAGGAGCTCCTACGAGCAGTACTTC. It is translated as CASEYRRSSYEQYF.

The chain carries TRBV29-1 and TRBJ2-5; TRBD2 matches at 12 bases. The V gene end was trimmed by 7 bases and the J gene end by 3 bases; junction bases not matched to a gene: 9. The CDR3 loop spans 15 amino acids. Germline V gene sequence: CDR1 SQVTM, CDR2 ANQGSEA. The CDR3 spells CSARTSGARKETQYF. As DNA, the CDR3 is TGCAGCGCAAGGACTAGCGGGGCCAGGAAAGAGACCCAGTACTTC. Full variable domain (outside the CDR3, taken from reference TRBV29-1 and TRBJ2-5): SAVISQKPSRDICQRGTSLTIQCQVDSQVTMMFWYRQQPGQSLTLIATANQGSEATYESGFVIDKFPISRPNLTFSTLTVSNMSPEDSSIYLCSARTSGARKETQYFGPGTRLLVL.

The chain has TRBV5-1 and TRBJ1-2; 9 nucleotides agree with TRBD1. Germline V gene lookup returns CDR1 SGHRS and CDR2 YFSETQ. V lost 4 bases and J lost 5; bases outside the gene matches: 21. The CDR3 extends over 19 amino acids. The CDR3 here is CASSPRLLQGALDLYGYTF. DNA for the CDR3: TGCGCCAGCAGCCCACGGTTACTACAGGGGGCGTTGGATTTGTATGGCTACACCTTC.